This T cell receptor (beta chain) was retrieved from a study of graft-versus-host responses after intestinal transplantation (dated by TCRdb to the early 2020s). For the wider study: Multivisceral, liver-intestinal, or isolated intestinal transplants were received by the recipients. Rather than going through the commercial service, samples from three later patients were sequenced in-house on an Illumina MiSeq and processed with MiXCR. Every recipient was given anti-thymocyte globulin induction, then maintenance tacrolimus and steroids for 2 to 3 years. Donor T cell macrochimerism was defined as a peak of at least 4% donor T cells among recipient peripheral blood mononuclear cells. The cohort enrolled some 23 intestinal transplant recipients including one retransplant, and 3 patients lacking pretransplant specimens were excluded. Graft-versus-host and host-versus-graft alloreactive T cell clones were tracked in the graft, circulation and bone marrow after intestinal transplantation using bulk TCR-beta CDR3 sequencing. Alloreactive clones were identified by sequencing pre-transplant mixed lymphocyte reaction products and comparing these products with unstimulated pre-transplant donor and recipient T cells.

The library was built by means of the immunoSEQ multiplex PCR assay. High-throughput TCR-beta CDR3 sequencing of genomic DNA from most patients was performed by Adaptive Biotechnologies. The authors processed their data as follows. Adaptive's ImmunoSEQ software supplied the TCR sequencing data for more than 15 patients, while MiXCR and VDJtools were used to process a few other patients. Because the origin of CDR3 nucleotide sequences shared between donor and recipient could not be assigned, those sequences were removed. Alloreactive clones required at least 2-fold expansion over unstimulated cells and minimum CFSE-low frequency of 0.002% (template counts) or 0.001% (read counts). Clones were considered mappable if detected in sequenced pre-transplant spleen, lymph node, or MLR CFSE-low populations of the donor or recipient. Cumulative frequency of alloreactive clones was calculated as a percentage of all sequences weighted by copy number. Not all clones reach the TCRdb copy of this immuneACCESS table, which keeps in-frame sequences only. Checked studies attribute under half of the gap to unresolved V genes and leave the rest unexplained. The DNA gave D and trimming, while V, J and clone size come from that table. Recorded for this sample are fewer than 45,000 clones; about 89% of them occurred a single time. Around 2.5% of the sample lies in the top ten.

As concerns this clone: Its antigen is unknown. Base qualities are missing; no much larger clone stands one base away.

Points the paper makes about the study in general: The conclusions were limited by the relatively low number and heterogeneity of the intestinal transplant patients. In patients with donor T cell macrochimerism, the allografts had high GvH to HvG T cell clonal ratios. GvH clones were detected in recipient bone marrow, and some appeared earlier in ileal mucosa or blood, consistent with an intestinal mucosal origin. Early after transplant, peak levels of circulating GvH clones were found to be associated with declines in HvG clones.

Blood samples were collected up to 4 times in the first month after transplant and then at least monthly when available. The CDR3, cysteine through phenylalanine, is 14 amino acids long. Only the CDR3 DNA is retained, 42 bases long and in frame from the first base. Trimming accounts for 1 base at V and 2 bases at J, while the number of junction bases matched to no gene is 2. The germline V gene encodes CDR1 SGHNT and CDR2 YENEEA. This TCR derives from a human patient who received an intestinal transplant, so some T cells may come from the graft donor. The sequences come from PBMCs, collected around 43 weeks after intestinal transplant. Here the chain combines TRBV11-3 and TRBJ2-7; TRBD1 aligns with 7 central bases. The nucleotide sequence is given as TGTGCCAGCAGCTTAGGACAGGGTCCCTACGAGCAGTACTTC. Its coded protein is CASSLGQGPYEQYF.